A single TCR beta chain is shown here with its context. The antigen is not known. Germline CDR1 reads SGHTA; CDR2 reads FQGTGA. The CDR3 extends over 16 amino acids. Trimming removed 2 bases at V and 4 bases at J, with 14 bases between. A CD45RA-negative memory subset and a CD45RA+ naive subset were separated from the CD4+ cells. The sample belongs to a study of shared clonotypes between healthy human individuals. Whole-study findings and limits: Between several donors, naive CD4 clonotypes were shared at a level of about 5%. Incompleteness in sorted-subset sequencing, despite large depth, was shown by rarefaction.

A deep-level run was used for the assay. Clones were sequenced by immunoSEQ multiplex PCR, and TCRdb holds only the in-frame ones, with some missing. The sample lists millions of clones, just over 90% occurring once. Source material: naive CD4+ T cells from PBMCs. This sample's subset: CD45RA+ positively selected. The chain joins TRBV7-3 to TRBJ2-2; possible D gene TRBD1, 6 bases. The origin of this receptor is a man younger than 35 in good health. Some clones in this sample may be carry-over from other donors' samples. The CDR3 region is CASSLLARGSTGELFF. The CDR3 DNA reads TGTGCCAGCAGCTTATTAGCCAGGGGCTCCACCGGGGAGCTGTTTTTT. The full variable domain, with the rest looked up from reference TRBV7-3 and TRBJ2-2, is GAGVSQTPSNKVTEKGKYVELRCDPISGHTALYWYRQSLGQGPEFLIYFQGTGAADDSGLPNDRFFAVRPEGSVSTLKIQRTERGDSAVYLCASSLLARGSTGELFFGEGSRLTVL.